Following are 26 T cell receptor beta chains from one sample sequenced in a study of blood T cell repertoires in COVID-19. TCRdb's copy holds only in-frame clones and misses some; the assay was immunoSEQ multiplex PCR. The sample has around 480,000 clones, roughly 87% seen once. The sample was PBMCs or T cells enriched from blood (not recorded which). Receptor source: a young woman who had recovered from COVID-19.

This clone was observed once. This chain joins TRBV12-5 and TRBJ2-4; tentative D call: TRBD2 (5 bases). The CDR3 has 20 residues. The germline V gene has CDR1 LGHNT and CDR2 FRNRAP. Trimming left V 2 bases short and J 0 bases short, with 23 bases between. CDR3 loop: CASGLPELGEMSLAKNIQYF. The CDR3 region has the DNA TGTGCTAGTGGTTTGCCGGAACTGGGAGAGATGTCACTAGCCAAAAACATTCAGTACTTC. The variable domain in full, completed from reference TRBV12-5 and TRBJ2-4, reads DARVTQTPRHKVTEMGQEVTMRCQPILGHNTVFWYRQTMMQGLELLAYFRNRAPLDDSGMPKDRFSAEMPDATLATLKIQPSEPRDSAVYFCASGLPELGEMSLAKNIQYFGAGTRLSVL.

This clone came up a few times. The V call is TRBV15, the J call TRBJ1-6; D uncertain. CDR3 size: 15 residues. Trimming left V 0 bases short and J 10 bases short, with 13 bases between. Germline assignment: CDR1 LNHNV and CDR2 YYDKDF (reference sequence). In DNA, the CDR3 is TGTGCCACCAGCAGAGATCGGGGTACCGGGTCACCCCTCCACTTT. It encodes CATSRDRGTGSPLHF.

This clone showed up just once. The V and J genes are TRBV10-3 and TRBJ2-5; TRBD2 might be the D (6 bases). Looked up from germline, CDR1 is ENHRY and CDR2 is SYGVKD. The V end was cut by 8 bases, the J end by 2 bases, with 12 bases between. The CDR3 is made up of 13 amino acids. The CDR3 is CAIGMGGQETQYF. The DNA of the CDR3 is TGTGCCATCGGGATGGGGGGACAAGAGACCCAGTACTTC.

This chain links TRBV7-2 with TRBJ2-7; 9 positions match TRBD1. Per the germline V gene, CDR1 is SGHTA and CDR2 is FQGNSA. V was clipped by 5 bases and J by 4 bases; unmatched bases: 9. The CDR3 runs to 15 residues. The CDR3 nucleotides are TGTGCCAGCAGCCTCCGCGGGACAGGGAATTACGAGCAGTACTTC. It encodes CASSLRGTGNYEQYF.

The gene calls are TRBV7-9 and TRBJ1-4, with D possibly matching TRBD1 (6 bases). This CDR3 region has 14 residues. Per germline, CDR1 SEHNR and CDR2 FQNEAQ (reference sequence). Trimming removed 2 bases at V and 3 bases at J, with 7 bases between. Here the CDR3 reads CASSLQGSNEKLFF. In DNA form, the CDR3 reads TGTGCCAGCAGCTTACAGGGGTCTAATGAAAAACTGTTTTTT.

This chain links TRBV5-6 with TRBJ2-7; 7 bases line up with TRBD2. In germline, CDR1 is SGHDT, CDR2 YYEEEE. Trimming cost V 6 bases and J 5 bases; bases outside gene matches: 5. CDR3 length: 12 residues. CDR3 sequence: CASNLGGNEQYF. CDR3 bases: TGTGCCAGCAACCTGGGGGGGAACGAGCAGTACTTC.

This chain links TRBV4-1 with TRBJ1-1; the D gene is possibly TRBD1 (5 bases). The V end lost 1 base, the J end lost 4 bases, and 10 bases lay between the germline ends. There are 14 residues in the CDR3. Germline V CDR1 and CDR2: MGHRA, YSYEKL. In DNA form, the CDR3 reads TGCGCCAGCAGCCAAGGACAGTTGTTCACTGAAGCTTTCTTT. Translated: CASSQGQLFTEAFF.

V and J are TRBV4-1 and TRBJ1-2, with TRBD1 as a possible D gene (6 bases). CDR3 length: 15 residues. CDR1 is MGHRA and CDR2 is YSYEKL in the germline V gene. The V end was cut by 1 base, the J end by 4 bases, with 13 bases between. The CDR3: CASSQGDDRTYGYTF. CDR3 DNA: TGCGCCAGCAGCCAAGGTGACGACAGGACCTATGGCTACACCTTC.

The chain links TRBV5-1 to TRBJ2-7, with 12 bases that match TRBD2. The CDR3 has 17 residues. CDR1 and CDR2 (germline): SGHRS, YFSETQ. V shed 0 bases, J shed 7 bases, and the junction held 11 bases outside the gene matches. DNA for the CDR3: TGCGCCAGCAGCTTGGATTCCCGACTAGCGGGGGAGGGAGAGCAGTACTTC. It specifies CASSLDSRLAGEGEQYF.

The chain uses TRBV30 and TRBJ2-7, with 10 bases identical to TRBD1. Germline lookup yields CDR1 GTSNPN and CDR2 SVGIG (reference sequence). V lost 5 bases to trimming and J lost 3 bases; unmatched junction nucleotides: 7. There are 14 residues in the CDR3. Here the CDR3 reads CAWGPGQGFYEQYF. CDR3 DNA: TGTGCCTGGGGACCGGGACAGGGGTTCTACGAGCAGTACTTC.

DNA for the CDR3: TGTGCCAGCAGCAAGTCAATCACTACCGGGACAGGCTGGTACGAGCAGTACTTC. This encodes CASSKSITTGTGWYEQYF. The rearrangement uses TRBV2 and TRBJ2-7; 8 nucleotides line up with TRBD1. Germline V CDR1 and CDR2: SNHLY, FYNNEI. This CDR3 is 18 amino acids long. With 6 bases clipped from V and 4 bases from J, the junction kept 20 bases outside the gene matches.

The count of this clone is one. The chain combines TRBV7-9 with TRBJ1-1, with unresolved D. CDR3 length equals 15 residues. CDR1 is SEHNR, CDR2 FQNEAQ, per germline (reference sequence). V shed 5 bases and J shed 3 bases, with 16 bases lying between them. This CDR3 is CASSLLRQSDTEAFF. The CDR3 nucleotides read TGTGCCAGCAGCCTACTCAGGCAGTCAGACACTGAAGCTTTCTTT.

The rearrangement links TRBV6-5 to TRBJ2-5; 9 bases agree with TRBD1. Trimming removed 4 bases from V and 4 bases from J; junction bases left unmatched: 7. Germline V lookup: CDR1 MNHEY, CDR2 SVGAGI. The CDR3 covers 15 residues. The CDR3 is CASSSIPGQGETQYF. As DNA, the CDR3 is TGTGCCAGCAGTTCGATCCCGGGACAGGGAGAGACCCAGTACTTC.

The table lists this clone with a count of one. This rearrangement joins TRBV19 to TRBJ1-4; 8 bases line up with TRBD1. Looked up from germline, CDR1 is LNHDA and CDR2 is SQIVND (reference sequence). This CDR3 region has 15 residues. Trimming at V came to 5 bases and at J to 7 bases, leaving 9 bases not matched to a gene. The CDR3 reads CASSSSTGVGEKLFF. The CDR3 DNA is TGTGCCAGTAGTTCCTCGACAGGGGTGGGTGAAAAACTGTTTTTT.

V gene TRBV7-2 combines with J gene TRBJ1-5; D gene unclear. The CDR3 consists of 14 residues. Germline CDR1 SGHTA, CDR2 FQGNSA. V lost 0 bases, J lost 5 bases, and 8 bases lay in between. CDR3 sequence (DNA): TGTGCCAGCAGCTTAGCGCCCCCGGATCAGCCCCAGCATTTT. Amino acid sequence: CASSLAPPDQPQHF. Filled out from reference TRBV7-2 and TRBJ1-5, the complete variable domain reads GAGVSQSPSNKVTEKGKDVELRCDPISGHTALYWYRQSLGQGLEFLIYFQGNSAPDKSGLPSDRFSAERTGGSVSTLTIQRTQQEDSAVYLCASSLAPPDQPQHFGDGTRLSIL.

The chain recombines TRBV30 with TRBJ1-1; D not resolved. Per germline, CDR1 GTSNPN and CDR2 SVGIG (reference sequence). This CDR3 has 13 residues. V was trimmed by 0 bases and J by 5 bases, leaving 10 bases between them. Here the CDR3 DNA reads TGTGCCTGGAGTGTGCGGGCCGTTACTGAAGCTTTCTTT. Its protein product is CAWSVRAVTEAFF.

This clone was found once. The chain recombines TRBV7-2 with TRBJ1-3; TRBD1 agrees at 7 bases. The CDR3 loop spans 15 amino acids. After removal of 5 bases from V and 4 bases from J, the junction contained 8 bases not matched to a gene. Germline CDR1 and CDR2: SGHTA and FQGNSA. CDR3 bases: TGTGCCAGCAGCCGTCATCCGGGACAGGGAAACACCATATATTTT. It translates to CASSRHPGQGNTIYF. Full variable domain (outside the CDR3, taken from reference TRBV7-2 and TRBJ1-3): GAGVSQSPSNKVTEKGKDVELRCDPISGHTALYWYRQSLGQGLEFLIYFQGNSAPDKSGLPSDRFSAERTGGSVSTLTIQRTQQEDSAVYLCASSRHPGQGNTIYFGEGSWLTVV.

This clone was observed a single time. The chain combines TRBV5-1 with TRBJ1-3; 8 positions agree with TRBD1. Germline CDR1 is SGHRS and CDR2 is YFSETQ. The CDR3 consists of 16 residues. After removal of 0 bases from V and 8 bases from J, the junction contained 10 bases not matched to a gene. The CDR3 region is CASSLEPGQAVDTIYF. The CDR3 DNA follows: TGCGCCAGCAGCTTGGAGCCGGGACAGGCGGTAGACACCATATATTTT.

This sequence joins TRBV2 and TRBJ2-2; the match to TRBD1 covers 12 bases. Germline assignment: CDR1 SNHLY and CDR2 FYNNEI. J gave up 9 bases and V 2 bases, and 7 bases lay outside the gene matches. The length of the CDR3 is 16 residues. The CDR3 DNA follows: TGTGCCAGCAGTGAATCGTGGGGACAGGGGGCGTGGGAGCTGTTTTTT. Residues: CASSESWGQGAWELFF.

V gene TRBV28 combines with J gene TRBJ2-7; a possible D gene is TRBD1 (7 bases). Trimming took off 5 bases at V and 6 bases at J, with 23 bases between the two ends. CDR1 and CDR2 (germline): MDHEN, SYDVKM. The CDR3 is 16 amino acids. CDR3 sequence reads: CASSTPDREEAGEQYF. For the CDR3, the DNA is TGTGCCAGCAGTACCCCCGACAGGGAAGAAGCGGGCGAGCAGTACTTC. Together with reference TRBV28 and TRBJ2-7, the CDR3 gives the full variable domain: DVKVTQSSRYLVKRTGEKVFLECVQDMDHENMFWYRQDPGLGLRLIYFSYDVKMKEKGDIPEGYSVSREKKERFSLILESASTNQTSMYLCASSTPDREEAGEQYFGPGTRLTVT.

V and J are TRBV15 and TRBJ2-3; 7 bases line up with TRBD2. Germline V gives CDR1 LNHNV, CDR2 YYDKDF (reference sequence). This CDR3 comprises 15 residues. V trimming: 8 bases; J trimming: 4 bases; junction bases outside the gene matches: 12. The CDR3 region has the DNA TGTGCCACCGGCGGGGGTGTCCTGAGGGCAGATACGCAGTATTTT. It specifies CATGGGVLRADTQYF.

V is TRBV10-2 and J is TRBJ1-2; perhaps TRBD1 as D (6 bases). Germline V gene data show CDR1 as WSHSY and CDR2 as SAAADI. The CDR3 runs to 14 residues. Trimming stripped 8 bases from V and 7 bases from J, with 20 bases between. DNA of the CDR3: TGCGCCAGCGGTGGGGCAGGGACAACGGGTGGCTACACCTTC. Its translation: CASGGAGTTGGYTF.

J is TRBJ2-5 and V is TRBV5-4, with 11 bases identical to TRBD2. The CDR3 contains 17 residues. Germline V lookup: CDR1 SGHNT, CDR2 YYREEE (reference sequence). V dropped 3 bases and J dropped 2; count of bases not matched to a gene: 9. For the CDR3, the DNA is TGTGCCAGCAGCTGGGGCCCGGGACTAGCGGTTCAAGAGACCCAGTACTTC. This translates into CASSWGPGLAVQETQYF.

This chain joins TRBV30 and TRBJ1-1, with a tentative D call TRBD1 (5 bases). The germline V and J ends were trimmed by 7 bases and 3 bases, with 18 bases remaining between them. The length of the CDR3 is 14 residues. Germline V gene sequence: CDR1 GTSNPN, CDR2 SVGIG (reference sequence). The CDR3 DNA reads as TGTGCCTTAATGGGCGGCAGGGCGGACACTGAAGCTTTCTTT. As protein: CALMGGRADTEAFF. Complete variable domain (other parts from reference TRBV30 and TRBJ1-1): SQTIHQWPATLVQPVGSPLSLECTVEGTSNPNLYWYRQAAGRGLQLLFYSVGIGQISSEVPQNLSASRPQDRQFILSSKKLLLSDSGFYLCALMGGRADTEAFFGQGTRLTVV.

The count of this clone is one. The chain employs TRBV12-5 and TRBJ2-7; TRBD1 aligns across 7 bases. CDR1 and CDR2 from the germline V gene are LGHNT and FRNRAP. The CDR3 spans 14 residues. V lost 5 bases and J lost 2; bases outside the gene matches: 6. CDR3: CASGADRATYEQYF. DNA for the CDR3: TGTGCTAGTGGTGCAGACAGGGCGACCTACGAGCAGTACTTC.

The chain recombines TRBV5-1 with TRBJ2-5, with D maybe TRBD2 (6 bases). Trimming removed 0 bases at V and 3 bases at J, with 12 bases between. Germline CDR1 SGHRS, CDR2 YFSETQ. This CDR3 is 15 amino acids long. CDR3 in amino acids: CASSLVSGGEETQYF. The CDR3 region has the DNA TGCGCCAGCAGCTTGGTATCCGGGGGTGAAGAGACCCAGTACTTC.